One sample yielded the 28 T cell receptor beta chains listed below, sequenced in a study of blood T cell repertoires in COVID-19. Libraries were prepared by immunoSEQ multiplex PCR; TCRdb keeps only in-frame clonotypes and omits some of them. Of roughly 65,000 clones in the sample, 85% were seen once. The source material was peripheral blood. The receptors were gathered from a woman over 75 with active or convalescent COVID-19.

The CDR3 DNA reads as TGTGCCAGCAGTCCATGGAGTAGCTCTAGCACAGATACGCAGTATTTT. Encoded protein: CASSPWSSSSTDTQYF. The rearrangement uses TRBV27 and TRBJ2-3; D remains unclear. V was shortened by 5 bases and J by 0 bases, with 15 bases between the two germline ends. The CDR3 spans 16 residues. The germline CDR1 and CDR2 sequences are MNHEY and SMNVEV (reference sequence).

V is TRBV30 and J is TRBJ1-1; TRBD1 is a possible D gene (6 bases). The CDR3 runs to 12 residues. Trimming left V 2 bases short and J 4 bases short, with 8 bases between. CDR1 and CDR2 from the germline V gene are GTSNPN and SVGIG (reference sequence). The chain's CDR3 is CAWSLDSTEAFF. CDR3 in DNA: TGTGCCTGGAGTTTGGACAGCACTGAAGCTTTCTTT.

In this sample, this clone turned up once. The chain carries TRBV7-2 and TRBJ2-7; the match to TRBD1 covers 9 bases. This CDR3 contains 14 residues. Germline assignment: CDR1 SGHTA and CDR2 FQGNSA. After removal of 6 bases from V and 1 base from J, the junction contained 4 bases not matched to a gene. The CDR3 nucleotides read TGTGCCAGCAGGGGGACAGGGTATTCCTACGAGCAGTACTTC. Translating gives CASRGTGYSYEQYF.

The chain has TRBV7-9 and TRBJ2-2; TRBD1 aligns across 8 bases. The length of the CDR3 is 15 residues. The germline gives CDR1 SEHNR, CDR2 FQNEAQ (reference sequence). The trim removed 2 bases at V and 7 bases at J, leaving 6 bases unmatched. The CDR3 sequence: CASSLLRGPGGELFF. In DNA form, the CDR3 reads TGTGCCAGCAGCTTACTCAGGGGGCCTGGCGGGGAGCTGTTTTTT.

CDR3 sequence (DNA): TGTGCCAGCAGTTACGAGGCCAGGGGGTGGTCACCCCTCCACTTT. Translating it yields CASSYEARGWSPLHF. V is TRBV6-5 and J is TRBJ1-6; 7 positions match TRBD1. V dropped 2 bases and J dropped 10; count of bases not matched to a gene: 8. Germline V gene sequence: CDR1 MNHEY, CDR2 SVGAGI. This CDR3 region has 15 residues.

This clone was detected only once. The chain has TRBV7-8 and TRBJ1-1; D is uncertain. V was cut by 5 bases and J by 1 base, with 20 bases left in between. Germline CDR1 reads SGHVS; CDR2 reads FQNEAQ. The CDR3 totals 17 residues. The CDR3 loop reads CASSPRQGRDSNTEAFF. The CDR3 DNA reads TGTGCCAGCAGCCCAAGACAAGGTCGAGATTCGAACACTGAAGCTTTCTTT.

The CDR3 region is CAWSDRTEATEETQYF. The CDR3 DNA follows: TGTGCCTGGAGTGACCGAACGGAGGCCACTGAAGAGACCCAGTACTTC. This chain links TRBV30 with TRBJ2-5; D perhaps matches TRBD2 (5 bases). Trimming took 1 base from V and 3 from J, leaving 18 bases between them. Germline values: CDR1 GTSNPN, CDR2 SVGIG (reference sequence). This CDR3 is built from 16 residues.

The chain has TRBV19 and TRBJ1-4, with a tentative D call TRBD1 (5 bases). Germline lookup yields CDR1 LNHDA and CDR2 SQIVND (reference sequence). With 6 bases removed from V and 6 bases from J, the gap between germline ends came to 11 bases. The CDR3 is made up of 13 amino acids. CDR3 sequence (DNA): TGTGCCAGTAGCGGACAAGCCGATGAAAAACTGTTTTTT. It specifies CASSGQADEKLFF.

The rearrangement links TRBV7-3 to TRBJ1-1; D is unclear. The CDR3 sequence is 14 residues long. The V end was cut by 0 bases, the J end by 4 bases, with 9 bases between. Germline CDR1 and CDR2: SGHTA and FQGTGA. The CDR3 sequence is CASSLTRGGTEAFF. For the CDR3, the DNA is TGTGCCAGCAGCTTAACACGGGGAGGCACTGAAGCTTTCTTT.

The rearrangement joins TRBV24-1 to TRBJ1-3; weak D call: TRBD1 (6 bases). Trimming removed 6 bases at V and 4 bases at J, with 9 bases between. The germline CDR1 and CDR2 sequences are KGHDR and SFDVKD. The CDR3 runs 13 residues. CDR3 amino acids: CATSTGYGNTIYF. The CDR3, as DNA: TGTGCCACCAGTACAGGGTACGGAAACACCATATATTTT.

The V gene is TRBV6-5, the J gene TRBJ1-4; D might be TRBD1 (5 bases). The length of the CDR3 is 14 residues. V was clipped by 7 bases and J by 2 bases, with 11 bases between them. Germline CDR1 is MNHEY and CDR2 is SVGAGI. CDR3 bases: TGTGCCAGCACCCTGACAGCGACTAATGAAAAACTGTTTTTT. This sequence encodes CASTLTATNEKLFF.

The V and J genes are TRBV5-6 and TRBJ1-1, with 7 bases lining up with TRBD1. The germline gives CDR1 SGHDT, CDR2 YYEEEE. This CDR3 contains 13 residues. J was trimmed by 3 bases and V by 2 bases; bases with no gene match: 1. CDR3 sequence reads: CASSFTGDTEAFF. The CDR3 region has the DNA TGTGCCAGCAGCTTTACAGGGGACACTGAAGCTTTCTTT.

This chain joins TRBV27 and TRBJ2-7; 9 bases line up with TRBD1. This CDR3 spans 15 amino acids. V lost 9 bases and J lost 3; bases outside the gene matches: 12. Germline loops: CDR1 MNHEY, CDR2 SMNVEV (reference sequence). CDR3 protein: CASSYRGQGLYEQYF. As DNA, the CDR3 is TGTGCCAGTTCCTATCGGGGACAGGGACTCTACGAGCAGTACTTC.

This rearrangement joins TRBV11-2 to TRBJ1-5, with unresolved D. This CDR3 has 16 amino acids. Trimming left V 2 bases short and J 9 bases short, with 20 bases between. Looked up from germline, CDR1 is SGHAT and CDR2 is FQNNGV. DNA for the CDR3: TGTGCCAGCAGCTTAAATTATTGGGGAGCCCCGGGGCCCCAGCATTTT. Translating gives CASSLNYWGAPGPQHF.

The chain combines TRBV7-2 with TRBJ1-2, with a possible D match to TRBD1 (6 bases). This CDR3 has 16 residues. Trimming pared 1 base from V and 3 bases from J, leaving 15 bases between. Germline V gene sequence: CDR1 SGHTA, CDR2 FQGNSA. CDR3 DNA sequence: TGTGCCAGCAGCTTAGGAAGCAGGGGTTTGGACTATGGCTACACCTTC. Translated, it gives CASSLGSRGLDYGYTF.

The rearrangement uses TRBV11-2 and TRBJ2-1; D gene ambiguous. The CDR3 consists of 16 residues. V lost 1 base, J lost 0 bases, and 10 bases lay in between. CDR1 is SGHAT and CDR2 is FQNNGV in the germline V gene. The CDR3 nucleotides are TGTGCCAGCAGCTTAGGCACGCTGAGCTCCTACAATGAGCAGTTCTTC. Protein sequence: CASSLGTLSSYNEQFF.

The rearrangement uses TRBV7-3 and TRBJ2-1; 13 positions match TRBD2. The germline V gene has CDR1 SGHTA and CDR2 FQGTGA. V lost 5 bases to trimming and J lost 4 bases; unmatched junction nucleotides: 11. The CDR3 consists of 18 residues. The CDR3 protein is CASSPGTSGEPPYNEQFF. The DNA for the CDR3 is TGTGCCAGCAGCCCCGGGACTAGCGGGGAGCCACCGTACAATGAGCAGTTCTTC.

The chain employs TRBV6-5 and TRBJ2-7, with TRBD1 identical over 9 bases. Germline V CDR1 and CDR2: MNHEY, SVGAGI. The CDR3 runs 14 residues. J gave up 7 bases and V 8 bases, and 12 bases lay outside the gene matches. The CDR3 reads CASREPGQGGEQYF. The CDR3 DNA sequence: TGTGCCAGCCGGGAACCGGGACAGGGAGGAGAGCAGTACTTC.

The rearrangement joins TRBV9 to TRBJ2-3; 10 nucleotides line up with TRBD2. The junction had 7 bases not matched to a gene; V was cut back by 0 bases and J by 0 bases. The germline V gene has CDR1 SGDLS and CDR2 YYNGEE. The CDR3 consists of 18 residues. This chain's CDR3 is CASSVAESGGASTDTQYF. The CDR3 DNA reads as TGTGCCAGCAGCGTAGCTGAAAGCGGGGGGGCGAGCACAGATACGCAGTATTTT.

The CDR3 nucleotides are TGTGCCAGCAGTTTTGGAGGGGGCGAGGCAGATACGCAGTATTTT. This translates into CASSFGGGEADTQYF. The chain is built from TRBV28 and TRBJ2-3, with D maybe TRBD1 (7 bases). The germline V gene has CDR1 MDHEN and CDR2 SYDVKM. The CDR3 consists of 15 residues. Deletions cut 3 bases from V and 4 bases from J, with 14 bases between.

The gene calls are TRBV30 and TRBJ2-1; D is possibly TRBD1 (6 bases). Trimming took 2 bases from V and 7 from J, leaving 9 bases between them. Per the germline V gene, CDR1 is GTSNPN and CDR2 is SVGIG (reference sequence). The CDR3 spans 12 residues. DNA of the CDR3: TGTGCCTGGAGTCGGCAGGGGAATGAGCAGTTCTTC. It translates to CAWSRQGNEQFF. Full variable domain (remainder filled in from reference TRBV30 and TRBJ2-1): SQTIHQWPATLVQPVGSPLSLECTVEGTSNPNLYWYRQAAGRGLQLLFYSVGIGQISSEVPQNLSASRPQDRQFILSSKKLLLSDSGFYLCAWSRQGNEQFFGPGTRLTVL.

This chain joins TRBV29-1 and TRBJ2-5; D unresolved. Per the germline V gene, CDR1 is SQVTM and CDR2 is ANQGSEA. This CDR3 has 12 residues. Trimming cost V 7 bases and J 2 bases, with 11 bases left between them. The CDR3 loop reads CSGRPSQETQYF. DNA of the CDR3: TGCAGCGGAAGACCTAGTCAAGAGACCCAGTACTTC. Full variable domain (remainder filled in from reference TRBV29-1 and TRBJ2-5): SAVISQKPSRDICQRGTSLTIQCQVDSQVTMMFWYRQQPGQSLTLIATANQGSEATYESGFVIDKFPISRPNLTFSTLTVSNMSPEDSSIYLCSGRPSQETQYFGPGTRLLVL.

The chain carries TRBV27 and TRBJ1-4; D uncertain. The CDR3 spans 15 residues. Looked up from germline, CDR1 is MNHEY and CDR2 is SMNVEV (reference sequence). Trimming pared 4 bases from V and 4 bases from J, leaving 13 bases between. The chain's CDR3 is CASSSRGSYNEKLFF. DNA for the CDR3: TGTGCCAGCAGTTCGAGAGGCTCGTATAATGAAAAACTGTTTTTT.

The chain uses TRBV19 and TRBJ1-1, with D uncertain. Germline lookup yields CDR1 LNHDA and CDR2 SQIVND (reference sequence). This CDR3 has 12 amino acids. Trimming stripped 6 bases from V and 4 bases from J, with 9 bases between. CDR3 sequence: CASSDFGTEAFF. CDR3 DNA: TGTGCCAGTAGCGACTTCGGCACTGAAGCTTTCTTT.

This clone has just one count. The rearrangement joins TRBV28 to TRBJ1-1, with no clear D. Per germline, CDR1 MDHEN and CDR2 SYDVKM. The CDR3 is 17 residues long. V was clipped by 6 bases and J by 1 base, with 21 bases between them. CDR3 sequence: CASRLSEGATGNTEAFF. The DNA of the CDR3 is TGTGCCAGCAGACTTAGCGAGGGCGCGACGGGGAACACTGAAGCTTTCTTT.

CDR3 DNA sequence: TGCGCCAGCAGTGATACCGGGACTTTCTCCTACGAGCAGTACTTC. It translates to CASSDTGTFSYEQYF. The rearrangement joins TRBV10-2 to TRBJ2-7; D perhaps matches TRBD2 (6 bases). Germline V lookup: CDR1 WSHSY, CDR2 SAAADI. There are 15 residues in the CDR3. Between the trimmed V and J ends, which lost 3 bases and 0 bases, there was a span of 12 bases.

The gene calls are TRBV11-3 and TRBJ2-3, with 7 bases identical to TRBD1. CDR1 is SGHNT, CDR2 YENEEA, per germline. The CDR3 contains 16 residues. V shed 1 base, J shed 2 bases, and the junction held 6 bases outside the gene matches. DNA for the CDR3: TGTGCCAGCAGCTTAGGTTACACAGGGGCCACAGATACGCAGTATTTT. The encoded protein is CASSLGYTGATDTQYF.

CDR3 nucleotides: TGTGCCACGCCCGGGGGAGCTGATTCCTACGAGCAGTACTTC. It yields the protein CATPGGADSYEQYF. The chain links TRBV6-5 to TRBJ2-7; tentative D call: TRBD2 (6 bases). CDR1 MNHEY and CDR2 SVGAGI come from the germline V gene. The CDR3 is made up of 14 amino acids. With 10 bases removed from V and 1 base from J, the gap between germline ends came to 17 bases.